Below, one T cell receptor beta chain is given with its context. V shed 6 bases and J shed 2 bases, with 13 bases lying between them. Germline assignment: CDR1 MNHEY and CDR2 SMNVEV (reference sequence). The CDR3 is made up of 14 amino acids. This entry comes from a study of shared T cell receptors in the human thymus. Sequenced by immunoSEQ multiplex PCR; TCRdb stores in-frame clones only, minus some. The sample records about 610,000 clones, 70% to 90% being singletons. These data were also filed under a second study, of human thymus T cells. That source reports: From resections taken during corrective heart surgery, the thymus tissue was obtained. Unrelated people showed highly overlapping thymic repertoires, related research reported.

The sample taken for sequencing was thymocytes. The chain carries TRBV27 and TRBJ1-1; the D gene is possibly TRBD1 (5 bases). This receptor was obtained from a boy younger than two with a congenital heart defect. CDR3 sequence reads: CASRLTGANTEAFF. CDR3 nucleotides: TGTGCCAGCAGGTTAACAGGAGCTAACACTGAAGCTTTCTTT.